This T cell receptor (beta chain) was documented in a study of T cells in Graves' hyperthyroidism and ophthalmopathy. The study's findings and limits: Model predictions of ophthalmopathy came a median about six months before onset.

CDR1 DFQATT and CDR2 SNEGSKA come from the germline V gene (reference sequence). The trim removed 6 bases at V and 6 bases at J, leaving 6 bases unmatched. The CDR3 spans 14 residues. Comments on this clonotype: Its antigen remains unidentified.

From RNA transcripts, TCR beta CDR3 regions were amplified. An initial round of RT-PCR targeting the TCR CDR3 relied on the HTBI primer set. A single record per CDR3 protein comes from TCRdb applying MiXCR to the multiplex PCR reads. The data contain roughly 56,000 distinct CDR3 sequences, around half of them singletons. The rearrangement uses TRBV20-1 and TRBJ2-7, with 15 bases matching TRBD2. The source is a woman aged 25-40 years with Graves' ophthalmopathy. The specimen sequenced was blood. Here the CDR3 reads CSAGLAGGFCEQYF. Here the CDR3 DNA reads TGCAGTGCGGGACTAGCGGGGGGTTTCTGCGAGCAGTACTTC.